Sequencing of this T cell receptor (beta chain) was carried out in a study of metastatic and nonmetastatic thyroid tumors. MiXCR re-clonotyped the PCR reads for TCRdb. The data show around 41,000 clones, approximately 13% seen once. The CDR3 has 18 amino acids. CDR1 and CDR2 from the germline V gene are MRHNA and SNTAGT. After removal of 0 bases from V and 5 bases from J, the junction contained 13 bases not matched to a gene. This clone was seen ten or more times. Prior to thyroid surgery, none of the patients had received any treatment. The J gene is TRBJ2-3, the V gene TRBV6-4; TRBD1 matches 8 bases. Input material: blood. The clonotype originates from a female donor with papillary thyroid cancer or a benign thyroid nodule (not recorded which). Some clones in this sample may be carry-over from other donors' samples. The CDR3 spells CASSDSNSMTGDLDTQYF. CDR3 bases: TGTGCCAGCAGTGACTCGAATTCCATGACAGGGGATTTAGATACGCAGTATTTT.